Listed here are 13 T cell receptor beta chains from one sample, sequenced in a study of Ad26.COV2.S vaccination and SARS-CoV-2 variants. Treatment in this sample: roughly 19 received Ad26.COV2.S at low or high dose, single or two shots; 5 received placebo; per-sample allocation not given. Sampling happened 63 days after the first vaccine or placebo injection. Only in-frame clones appear in the TCRdb table, and some are missing; sequencing was by immunoSEQ multiplex PCR. The sample has about 220,000 clones, around nine tenths seen once; the top ten hold about 11%. Specimen: peripheral blood, collected in a trial of Ad26.COV2.S vaccine versus placebo. The receptors shown here come from a person between 18 and 60 years old who received the Ad26.COV2.S COVID-19 vaccine or a placebo.

The chain uses TRBV14 and TRBJ2-3, with 13 nucleotides matching TRBD2. With 2 bases clipped from V and 4 bases from J, the junction kept 12 bases outside the gene matches. The CDR3 runs to 19 residues. Germline V gene sequence: CDR1 SGHDN, CDR2 FVKESK. The CDR3 loop reads CASSQILPGLAGVPDTQYF. In DNA, the CDR3 is TGTGCCAGCAGCCAAATTCTACCCGGACTAGCGGGAGTCCCAGATACGCAGTATTTT.

The J gene is TRBJ2-3, the V gene TRBV9, with 8 bases lining up with TRBD1. Germline V gene data show CDR1 as SGDLS and CDR2 as YYNGEE. The CDR3 is made up of 17 amino acids. Trimming at V came to 3 bases and at J to 5 bases, leaving 14 bases not matched to a gene. In DNA form, the CDR3 reads TGTGCCAGCAGCGCCTCCAGGGGACAGGCGAGATTAGATACGCAGTATTTT. Its translation is CASSASRGQARLDTQYF.

The V and J genes are TRBV6-5 and TRBJ2-1; D gene uncertain. The CDR3 has 12 residues. The germline CDR1 and CDR2 sequences are MNHEY and SVGAGI. The V and J ends lost 8 bases and 4 bases respectively, with 9 bases between them. In DNA, the CDR3 is TGTGCCAGCCCGAGGTTATACAATGAGCAGTTCTTC. Translation gives CASPRLYNEQFF.

V is TRBV19 and J is TRBJ1-4, with a weak D call TRBD1 (5 bases). Germline assignment: CDR1 LNHDA and CDR2 SQIVND (reference sequence). Trimming stripped 5 bases from V and 11 bases from J, with 12 bases between. This CDR3 has 12 amino acids. The CDR3 DNA reads TGTGCCAGTAGTGTCAGAGAGGGGAAACTGTTTTTT. It codes for CASSVREGKLFF.

This clone was detected only once. V gene TRBV5-4 combines with J gene TRBJ2-3, with D maybe TRBD1 (6 bases). The CDR3 totals 16 residues. The germline gives CDR1 SGHNT, CDR2 YYREEE (reference sequence). Trimming shortened V by 4 bases and J by 1 base, and 16 bases separated the two germline ends. The CDR3 region is CASSRNRDTRTDTQYF. The CDR3 DNA reads TGTGCCAGCAGCCGTAATAGGGACACTCGCACAGATACGCAGTATTTT.

J is TRBJ2-1 and V is TRBV7-9, with TRBD2 identical over 9 bases. Looked up from germline, CDR1 is SEHNR and CDR2 is FQNEAQ (reference sequence). The CDR3 length is 15 residues. V dropped 2 bases and J dropped 5; count of bases not matched to a gene: 4. This CDR3 is CASSLFAGGNNEQFF. The CDR3 region has the DNA TGTGCCAGCAGCTTATTTGCGGGAGGGAACAATGAGCAGTTCTTC.

J is TRBJ2-1 and V is TRBV11-3, with TRBD2 as a possible D gene (5 bases). Trimming cost V 5 bases and J 9 bases, with 11 bases left between them. This CDR3 has 12 amino acids. Germline V gene lookup returns CDR1 SGHNT and CDR2 YENEEA. This chain's CDR3 is CASSDDRGEQFF. In DNA form, the CDR3 reads TGTGCCAGCAGCGACGATCGGGGTGAGCAGTTCTTC.

This chain connects TRBV10-3 to TRBJ1-2, with 10 bases matching TRBD1. With 2 bases clipped from V and 6 bases from J, the junction kept 3 bases outside the gene matches. The CDR3 is made up of 14 amino acids. CDR1 and CDR2 (germline): ENHRY, SYGVKD. In nucleotides, the CDR3 is TGTGCCATCAGTGAGAGAGGACAGGGGGATGGCTACACCTTC. It yields the protein CAISERGQGDGYTF.

The count of this clone is one. This rearrangement joins TRBV28 to TRBJ2-7; the D gene is possibly TRBD2 (5 bases). CDR3 length: 14 residues. CDR1 MDHEN and CDR2 SYDVKM come from the germline V gene. V lost 2 bases, J lost 6 bases, and 14 bases lay in between. The CDR3: CASSLIEGKTEQYF. In DNA, the CDR3 is TGTGCCAGCAGTTTAATTGAGGGCAAGACCGAGCAGTACTTC.

V usage is TRBV7-2 and J usage is TRBJ2-1; 7 bases match TRBD2. The CDR3 covers 13 residues. The junction had 8 bases not matched to a gene; V was cut back by 7 bases and J by 8 bases. Germline lookup yields CDR1 SGHTA and CDR2 FQGNSA. The DNA of the CDR3 is TGTGCCAGCAACCGGGACTACCCACATGAGCAGTTCTTC. It yields the protein CASNRDYPHEQFF.

This sequence joins TRBV7-8 and TRBJ2-4; D is perhaps TRBD2 (5 bases). This CDR3 has 17 amino acids. Trimming stripped 7 bases from V and 0 bases from J, with 19 bases between. Germline CDR1 and CDR2: SGHVS and FQNEAQ. As DNA, the CDR3 is TGTGCCAGCATCCTAGGCCGGGGAAACTTAGCCAAAAACATTCAGTACTTC. Translating gives CASILGRGNLAKNIQYF. Full variable domain (rest looked up from reference TRBV7-8 and TRBJ2-4): GAGVSQSPRYKVAKRGQDVALRCDPISGHVSLFWYQQALGQGPEFLTYFQNEAQLDKSGLPSDRFFAERPEGSVSTLKIQRTQQEDSAVYLCASILGRGNLAKNIQYFGAGTRLSVL.

The V and J genes are TRBV5-1 and TRBJ2-1; 9 bases are shared with TRBD2. The CDR3 length is 15 residues. Trimming removed 1 base from V and 10 bases from J; junction bases left unmatched: 9. CDR1 is SGHRS and CDR2 is YFSETQ in the germline V gene. The CDR3 DNA reads TGCGCCAGCAGCTTGCGAGCGGGAGGCCCCGGGGAGCAGTTCTTC. As protein: CASSLRAGGPGEQFF.

This clone was detected a few times. The V call is TRBV6-6, the J call TRBJ1-1; D is uncertain. The germline V gene encodes CDR1 MNHNY and CDR2 SVGAGI (reference sequence). The CDR3 is 13 residues long. Trimming took off 0 bases at V and 1 base at J, with 3 bases between the two ends. CDR3 sequence: CASSYSENTEAFF. The CDR3 DNA reads as TGTGCCAGCAGTTACTCAGAGAACACTGAAGCTTTCTTT.